These T cell receptor beta chains were read from a single sample in a study of shared clonotypes between healthy human individuals. Data came from immunoSEQ multiplex PCR; TCRdb stores just in-frame clones and leaves some out. The repertoire holds hundreds of thousands of clones, with less than 98% as singletons. The sequenced sample consisted of naive CD4+ T cells sorted from blood. Receptor source: a woman aged 25 to 45 in good health. Both conserved end residues are part of each CDR3. Fields, in order: J gene, D gene, clone size, CDR3 length, V gene, CDR3 DNA, CDR3 protein. D genes are given only for firm matches. The listing skips clone size in some rows; elsewhere it reads once, few, many or a size class.

>TRBJ2-3|NA|once|12|TRBV9
TGTGCCAGCCAGGGGCGCGCAGATACGCAGTATTTT
CASQGRADTQYF
>TRBJ1-1|NA|NA|13|TRBV28
TGTGCCAGCAGTTCAACCGGGAACACTGAAGCTTTCTTT
CASSSTGNTEAFF
>TRBJ1-3|NA|NA|21|TRBV6-1
TGTGCCAGCAGTGAAGCCCCCCTTACGATTTATGGGACAACCTCTGGAAACACCATATATTTT
CASSEAPLTIYGTTSGNTIYF
>TRBJ1-1|NA|NA|15|TRBV7-8
TGTGCCAGCAGCTTAGGGTCCCCCATGAACACTGAAGCTTTCTTT
CASSLGSPMNTEAFF
>TRBJ2-1|NA|NA|14|TRBV15
TGTGCCACCACTTATGAATATATCGGGAATGAGCAGTTCTTC
CATTYEYIGNEQFF
>TRBJ2-7|TRBD2|NA|16|TRBV28
TGTGCCAGCAGTTCCCCCCGGACTAGCGGCCTCTACGAGCAGTACTTC
CASSSPRTSGLYEQYF
>TRBJ2-2|NA|once|12|TRBV11-3
TGTGCCAGCAGCTTCAACACCGGGGAGCTGTTTTTT
CASSFNTGELFF
>TRBJ2-7|NA|NA|14|TRBV2
TGTGCCAGTAACAGGGACCCTATCTCCTACGAGCAGTACTTC
CASNRDPISYEQYF
>TRBJ2-5|TRBD2|NA|16|TRBV11-2
TGTGCCAGCAGCCCCACCCTAGCGGGAGGGGTAGAGACCCAGTACTTC
CASSPTLAGGVETQYF
>TRBJ2-2|TRBD1|few|15|TRBV9
TGTGCCAGCAGCTACAGGGGGCTGGAAACCGGGGAGCTGTTTTTT
CASSYRGLETGELFF
>TRBJ2-7|NA|NA|14|TRBV2
TGTGCCAGCAGTGTTCGCGGGGACACCTACGAGCAGTACTTC
CASSVRGDTYEQYF
>TRBJ2-5|NA|NA|13|TRBV18
TGTGCCAGCTCACCACCGTCAACAGAGACCCAGTACTTC
CASSPPSTETQYF
>TRBJ1-2|TRBD1|NA|15|TRBV7-9
TGTGCCAGCAGCTCCCCGGACAGGGGGAACTATGGCTACACCTTC
CASSSPDRGNYGYTF
>TRBJ2-2|TRBD2|once|17|TRBV6-1
TGTGCCAGCAGTGAAATGGTCCTAGCGGGAGACACCGGGGAGCTGTTTTTT
CASSEMVLAGDTGELFF
>TRBJ2-3|NA|NA|14|TRBV9
TGTGCCAGCAGCGTAGTGGGGATGGCAGATACGCAGTATTTT
CASSVVGMADTQYF
>TRBJ2-3|NA|NA|14|TRBV6-5
TGTGCCAGCAGTTACATGCGGCGCACAGATACGCAGTATTTT
CASSYMRRTDTQYF
>TRBJ2-2|NA|NA|15|TRBV19
TGTGCCAGTAGTTCCCCCAGGGGGGATACCGGGGAGCTGTTTTTT
CASSSPRGDTGELFF